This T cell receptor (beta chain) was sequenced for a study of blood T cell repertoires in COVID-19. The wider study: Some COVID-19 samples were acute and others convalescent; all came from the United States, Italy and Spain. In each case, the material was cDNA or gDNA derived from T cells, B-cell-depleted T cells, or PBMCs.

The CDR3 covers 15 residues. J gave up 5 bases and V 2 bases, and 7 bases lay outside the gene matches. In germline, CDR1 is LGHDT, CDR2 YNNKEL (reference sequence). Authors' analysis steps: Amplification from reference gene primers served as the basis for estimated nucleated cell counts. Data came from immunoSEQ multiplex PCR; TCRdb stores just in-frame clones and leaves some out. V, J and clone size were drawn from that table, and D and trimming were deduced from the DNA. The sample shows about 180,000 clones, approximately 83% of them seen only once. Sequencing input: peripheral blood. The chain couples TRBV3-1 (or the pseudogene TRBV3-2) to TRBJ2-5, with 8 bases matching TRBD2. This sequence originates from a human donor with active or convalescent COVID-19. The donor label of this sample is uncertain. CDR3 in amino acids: CASSQSAGGIETQYF. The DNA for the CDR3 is TGTGCCAGCAGCCAAAGCGCGGGAGGTATCGAGACCCAGTACTTC.